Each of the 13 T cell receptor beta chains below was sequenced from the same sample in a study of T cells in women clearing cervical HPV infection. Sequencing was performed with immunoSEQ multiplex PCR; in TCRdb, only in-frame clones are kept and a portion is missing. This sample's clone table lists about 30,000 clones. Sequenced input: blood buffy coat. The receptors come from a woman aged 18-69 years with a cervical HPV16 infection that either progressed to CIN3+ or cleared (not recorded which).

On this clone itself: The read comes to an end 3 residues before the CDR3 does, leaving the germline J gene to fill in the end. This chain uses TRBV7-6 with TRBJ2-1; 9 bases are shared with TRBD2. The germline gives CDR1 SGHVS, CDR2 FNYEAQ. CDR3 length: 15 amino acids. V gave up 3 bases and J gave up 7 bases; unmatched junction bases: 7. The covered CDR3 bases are TGTGCCAGCAGCTTGCCTAGCGGGGAAAGTAATGAG. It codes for CASSLPSGESNE. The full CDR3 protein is CASSLPSGESNEQFF.

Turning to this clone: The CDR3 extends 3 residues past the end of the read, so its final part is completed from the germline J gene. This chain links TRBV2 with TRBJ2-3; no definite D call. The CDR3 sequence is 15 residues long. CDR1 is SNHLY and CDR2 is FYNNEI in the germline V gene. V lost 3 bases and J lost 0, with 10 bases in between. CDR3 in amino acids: CASSDLAVSTDTQYF. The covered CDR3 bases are TGTGCCAGCAGTGATCTTGCGGTTAGCACAGATACG.

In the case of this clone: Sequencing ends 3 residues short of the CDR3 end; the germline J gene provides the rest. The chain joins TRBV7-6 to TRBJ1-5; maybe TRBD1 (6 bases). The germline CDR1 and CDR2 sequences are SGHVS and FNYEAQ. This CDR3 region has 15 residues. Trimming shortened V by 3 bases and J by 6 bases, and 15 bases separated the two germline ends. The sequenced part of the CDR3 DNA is TGTGCCAGCAGCTTGAGGGGGGGCGAAGGTCAGCCC. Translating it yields CASSLRGGEGQP. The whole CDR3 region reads CASSLRGGEGQPQHF.

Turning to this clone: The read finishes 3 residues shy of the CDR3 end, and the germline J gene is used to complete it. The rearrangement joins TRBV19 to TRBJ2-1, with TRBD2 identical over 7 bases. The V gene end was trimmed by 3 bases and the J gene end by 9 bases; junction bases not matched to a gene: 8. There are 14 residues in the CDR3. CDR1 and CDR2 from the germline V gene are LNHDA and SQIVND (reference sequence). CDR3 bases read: TGTGCCAGTAGTATTGGGCCTAGCGGTGGTGAG. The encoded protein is CASSIGPSGGE. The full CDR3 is CASSIGPSGGEQFF.

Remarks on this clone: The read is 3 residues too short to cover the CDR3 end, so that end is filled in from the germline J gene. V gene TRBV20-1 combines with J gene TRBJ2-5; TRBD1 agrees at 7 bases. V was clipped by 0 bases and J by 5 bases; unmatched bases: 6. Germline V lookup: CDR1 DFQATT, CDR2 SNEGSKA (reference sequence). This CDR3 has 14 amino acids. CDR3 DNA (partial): TGCAGTGCTAGAGAGGGCAGGGGGATGGAGACC. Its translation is CSAREGRGMET. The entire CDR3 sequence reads CSAREGRGMETQYF.

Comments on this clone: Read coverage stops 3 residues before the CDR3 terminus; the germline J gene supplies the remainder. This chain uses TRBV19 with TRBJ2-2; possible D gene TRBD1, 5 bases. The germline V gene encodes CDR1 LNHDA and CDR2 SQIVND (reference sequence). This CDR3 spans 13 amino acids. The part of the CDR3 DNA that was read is TGTGCCAGTCAACAGGTCCCTAATTCACCG. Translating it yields CASQQVPNSP. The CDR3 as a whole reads CASQQVPNSPLFF.

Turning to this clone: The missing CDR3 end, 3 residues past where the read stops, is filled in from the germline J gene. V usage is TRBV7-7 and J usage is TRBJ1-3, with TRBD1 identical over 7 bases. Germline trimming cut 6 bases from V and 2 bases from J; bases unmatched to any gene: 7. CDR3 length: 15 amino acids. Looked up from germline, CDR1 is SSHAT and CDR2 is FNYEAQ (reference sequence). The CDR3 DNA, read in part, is TGTGCCAGCAGTCTAGACAGGGCGGCTGGAAACACC. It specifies CASSLDRAAGNT. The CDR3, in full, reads CASSLDRAAGNTIYF.

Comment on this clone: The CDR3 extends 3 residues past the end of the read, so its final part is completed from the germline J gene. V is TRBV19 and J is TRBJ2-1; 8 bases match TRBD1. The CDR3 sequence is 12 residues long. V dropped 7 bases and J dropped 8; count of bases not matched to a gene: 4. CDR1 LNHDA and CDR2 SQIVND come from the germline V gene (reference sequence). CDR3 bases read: TGTGCCAGTAACAACAGGGGGGATGAG. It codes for CASNNRGDE. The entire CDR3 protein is CASNNRGDEQFF.

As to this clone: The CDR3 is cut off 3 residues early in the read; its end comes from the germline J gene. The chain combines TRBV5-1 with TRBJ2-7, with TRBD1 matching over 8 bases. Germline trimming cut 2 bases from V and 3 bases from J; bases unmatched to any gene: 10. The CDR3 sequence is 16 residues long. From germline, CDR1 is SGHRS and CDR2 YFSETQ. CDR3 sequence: CASSLGTGNRVYEQYF. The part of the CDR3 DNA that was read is TGCGCCAGCAGCTTAGGGACAGGCAATAGGGTCTACGAG.

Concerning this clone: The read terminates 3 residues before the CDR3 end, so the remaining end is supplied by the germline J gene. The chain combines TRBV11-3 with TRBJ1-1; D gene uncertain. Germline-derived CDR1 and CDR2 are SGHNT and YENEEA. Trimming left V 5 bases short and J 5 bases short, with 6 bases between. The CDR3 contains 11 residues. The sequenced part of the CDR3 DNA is TGTGCCAGCAGCCTCGGGACTGAA. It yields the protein CASSLGTE. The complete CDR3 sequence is CASSLGTEAFF.

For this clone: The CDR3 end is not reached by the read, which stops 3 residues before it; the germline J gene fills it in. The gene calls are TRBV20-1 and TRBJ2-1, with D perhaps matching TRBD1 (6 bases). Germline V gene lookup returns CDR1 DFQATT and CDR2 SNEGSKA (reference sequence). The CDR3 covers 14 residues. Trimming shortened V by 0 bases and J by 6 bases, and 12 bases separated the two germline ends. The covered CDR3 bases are TGCAGTGCTAGAGAACAGGGAAGGTTCAATGAG. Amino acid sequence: CSAREQGRFNE. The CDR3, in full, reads CSAREQGRFNEQFF.

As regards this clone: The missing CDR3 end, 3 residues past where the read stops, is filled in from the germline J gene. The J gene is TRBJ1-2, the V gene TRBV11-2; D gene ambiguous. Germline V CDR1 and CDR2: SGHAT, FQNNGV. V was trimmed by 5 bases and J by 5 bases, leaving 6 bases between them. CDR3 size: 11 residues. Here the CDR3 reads CASSGRYGYTF. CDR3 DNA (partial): TGTGCCAGCAGCGGGCGATATGGC.

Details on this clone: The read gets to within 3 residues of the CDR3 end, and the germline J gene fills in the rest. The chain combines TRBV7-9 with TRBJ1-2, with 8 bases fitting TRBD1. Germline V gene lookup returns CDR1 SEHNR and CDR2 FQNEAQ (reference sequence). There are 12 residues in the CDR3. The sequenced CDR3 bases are TGTGCCAGCAGCGAGACAGGGGACGAC. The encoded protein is CASSETGDD. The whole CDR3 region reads CASSETGDDYTF. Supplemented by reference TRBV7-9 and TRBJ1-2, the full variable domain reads DTGVSQNPRHKITKRGQNVTFRCDPISEHNRLYWYRQTLGQGPEFLTYFQNEAQLEKSRLLSDRFSAERPKGSFSTLEIQRTEQGDSAMYLCASSETGDDYTFGSGTRLTVV.